The present T cell receptor (beta chain) was sequenced within a study of T cell clusters in autoimmune cytopenias. The CDR3 sequence is 18 residues long. TRB was amplified from around 0.25 ug of peripheral blood genomic DNA per sample. Multiplex touch-down PCR amplified TRB using TRB-A and TRB-B pools in one tube. TCRdb re-called the multiplex PCR reads; one entry per CDR3 protein, DNA not given. The sample spans about 5,000 distinct CDR3 sequences; the ten largest clones claim approximately 19%. The receptor comes from a human donor with an autoimmune cytopenia or autoimmune hepatitis (not recorded which). J is TRBJ2-3 and V is TRBV12-3 or TRBV12-4; TCRdb's D call of TRBD2 is untestable without DNA. The sequencing sample was made of peripheral blood. CDR3 sequence reads: CASSLAFGLAGEEDTQYF.